One sample yielded the 2 T cell receptor beta chains listed below, sequenced in a study of CD8+ T cells in alopecia areata. Extracted RNA was reverse transcribed, and the resulting cDNA served as sequencing template. The assay was immunoSEQ multiplex PCR, and TCRdb's table has in-frame clones only and misses some. The table has 270,000 or so clones, 55% to 70% seen once. The treatment denotes: oral pan-JAK inhibitor, 5-10 mg twice daily. The starting material was CD4+ T cells sorted from blood, obtained at week 24, from a patient treated with tofacitinib. These receptors originate from a human donor with alopecia areata.

This chain uses TRBV9 with TRBJ2-2; perhaps TRBD1 as D (6 bases). Looked up from germline, CDR1 is SGDLS and CDR2 is YYNGEE. CDR3 length equals 15 residues. V was pared by 6 bases and J by 3 bases, with 15 bases between. Here the CDR3 DNA reads TGTGCCAGCACGCAGGGGATTTCCCACACCGGGGAGCTGTTTTTT. Translation: CASTQGISHTGELFF.

CDR3 sequence: CASRKGREQFF. CDR3 DNA: TGTGCCAGCAGAAAGGGGAGGGAGCAGTTCTTC. The chain joins TRBV11-1 to TRBJ2-1; a possible D gene is TRBD2 (6 bases). CDR1 SGHAT and CDR2 FQDESV come from the germline V gene (reference sequence). Trimming took 6 bases from V and 10 from J, leaving 10 bases between them. This CDR3 spans 11 amino acids.